The table lists the clone carrying this T cell receptor beta chain with many counts. This sample was included in a study of CD8 T cells in ankylosing spondylitis. From the 5' RACE reads, TCRdb called clonotypes with MiXCR, one entry per CDR3 protein. This sample yields about 240,000 distinct CDR3 sequences, of which 8% to 9.5% are seen a single time; about 6.8% belongs to the top ten. Germline values: CDR1 DFQATT, CDR2 SNEGSKA (reference sequence). This CDR3 comprises 14 residues. Trimming removed 0 bases at V and 5 bases at J, with 14 bases between. The sequenced sample consisted of blood, either unsorted or a sorted T cell fraction (not recorded which). V and J are TRBV20-1 and TRBJ2-7, with D tentatively TRBD1 (5 bases). The sequence was collected from a male donor with ankylosing spondylitis or in good health (not recorded which). The CDR3 coding sequence is TGCAGTGCTAGAGATGGGGCAGTTATCAACGAGCAGTACTTC. As protein: CSARDGAVINEQYF.